Listed below are T cell receptor beta chains from one sample, sequenced in a study of blood T cell repertoires in COVID-19. Data came from immunoSEQ multiplex PCR; TCRdb stores just in-frame clones and leaves some out. Among more than 200,000 clones, approximately 82% were seen once, and the ten largest hold around 7.9%. Input material: peripheral blood. These receptors were taken from a man aged 35 to 55 with active or convalescent COVID-19. Each CDR3 is given with its conserved first and last residue. A D gene is named only where the DNA matches it firmly. Not every row has a clone size; where given, it reads once, few, many or a size class.

clone_size: NA
j_call: TRBJ1-1
d_call: NA
v_call: TRBV21-1
cdr3_nt: TGTGCCAGCAGCAAATGGGCGACAGCTAAGGACACTGAAGCTTTCTTT
cdr3_aa: CASSKWATAKDTEAFF

clone_size: NA
j_call: TRBJ2-1
d_call: NA
v_call: TRBV11-2
cdr3_nt: TGTGCCAGCAGCCTCGGGACTGGATCCTACAATGAGCAGTTCTTC
cdr3_aa: CASSLGTGSYNEQFF

clone_size: NA
j_call: TRBJ2-3
d_call: TRBD2
v_call: TRBV7-3
cdr3_nt: TGTGCCAGCAGCGGGACTAGCGGGAACCAGTATTTT
cdr3_aa: CASSGTSGNQYF

clone_size: NA
j_call: TRBJ1-6
d_call: NA
v_call: TRBV7-2
cdr3_nt: TGTGCCAGCAGCCCAGGGGCGGGTATGAATTCACCCCTCCACTTT
cdr3_aa: CASSPGAGMNSPLHF

clone_size: NA
j_call: TRBJ1-2
d_call: NA
v_call: TRBV28
cdr3_nt: TGTGCCAGCAGTCCAGGACAGAAACACTATGGCTACACCTTC
cdr3_aa: CASSPGQKHYGYTF

clone_size: NA
j_call: TRBJ2-1
d_call: TRBD2
v_call: TRBV15
cdr3_nt: TGTGCCACCAGGGGGGGACTAGCTCATGGGAATGAGCAGTTCTTC
cdr3_aa: CATRGGLAHGNEQFF

clone_size: once
j_call: TRBJ1-2
d_call: NA
v_call: TRBV30
cdr3_nt: TGTGCCTGGAGTGTACATTTCTATGGCTACACCTTC
cdr3_aa: CAWSVHFYGYTF

clone_size: few
j_call: TRBJ1-2
d_call: TRBD1
v_call: TRBV24-1
cdr3_nt: TGTGCCACCAGTGATTCACGGACAGGGGGTAACTATGGCTACACCTTC
cdr3_aa: CATSDSRTGGNYGYTF

clone_size: NA
j_call: TRBJ1-1
d_call: TRBD1
v_call: TRBV24-1
cdr3_nt: TGTGCCACCAGTGATTCCCGGGACAGGGTGTCATTT
cdr3_aa: CATSDSRDRVSF

clone_size: NA
j_call: TRBJ2-3
d_call: NA
v_call: TRBV29-1
cdr3_nt: TGCAGCGTTTTTCGGACGCCTGGACTGGGCACAGATACGCAGTATTTT
cdr3_aa: CSVFRTPGLGTDTQYF

clone_size: NA
j_call: TRBJ1-1
d_call: TRBD1
v_call: TRBV9
cdr3_nt: TGTGCCAGCAGCGTAGGAGGGACAGGGCGGGAGAGCACTGAAGCTTTCTTT
cdr3_aa: CASSVGGTGRESTEAFF

clone_size: NA
j_call: TRBJ1-1
d_call: NA
v_call: TRBV19
cdr3_nt: TGTGCCAGTAGTAATCAGGGGCTTCGAGCTTTCTTT
cdr3_aa: CASSNQGLRAFF

clone_size: NA
j_call: TRBJ1-1
d_call: NA
v_call: TRBV18
cdr3_nt: TGTGCCAGCTCACCCGACGCGGCTATGAACACTGAAGCTTTCTTT
cdr3_aa: CASSPDAAMNTEAFF

clone_size: NA
j_call: TRBJ1-1
d_call: TRBD1
v_call: TRBV5-1
cdr3_nt: TGCGCCAGCAGCTTCAGACAGGGGGACACTGAAGCTTTCTTT
cdr3_aa: CASSFRQGDTEAFF

clone_size: NA
j_call: TRBJ2-2
d_call: TRBD2
v_call: TRBV24-1
cdr3_nt: TGTGCCACCAGTGATTCCCCGGGACTAGCGGGAGGTTCGAACACCGGGGAGCTGTTTTTT
cdr3_aa: CATSDSPGLAGGSNTGELFF

clone_size: NA
j_call: TRBJ2-7
d_call: NA
v_call: TRBV24-1
cdr3_nt: TGTGCCACCAGTGTTGGGCAGGGGAAGACCTACGAGCAGTACTTC
cdr3_aa: CATSVGQGKTYEQYF

clone_size: NA
j_call: TRBJ1-1
d_call: NA
v_call: TRBV7-3
cdr3_nt: TGTGCCAGCAGCTCAGGGGCGAGTAGCACTGAAGCTTTCTTT
cdr3_aa: CASSSGASSTEAFF

clone_size: NA
j_call: TRBJ1-1
d_call: NA
v_call: TRBV11-2
cdr3_nt: TGTGCCAGCAGCTTCGGACAGACGAACACTGAAGCTTTCTTT
cdr3_aa: CASSFGQTNTEAFF

clone_size: few
j_call: TRBJ2-7
d_call: TRBD1
v_call: TRBV25-1
cdr3_nt: TGTGCCAGCAGTGAGACAGGGGGCGAATCTTACGAGCAGTACTTC
cdr3_aa: CASSETGGESYEQYF

clone_size: NA
j_call: TRBJ2-1
d_call: NA
v_call: TRBV27
cdr3_nt: TGTGCCAGCAGTTTATTGGGGGGAGGAGGGGACAATGAGCAGTTCTTC
cdr3_aa: CASSLLGGGGDNEQFF

clone_size: NA
j_call: TRBJ2-5
d_call: TRBD1
v_call: TRBV5-4
cdr3_nt: TGTGCCAGCAGCTTCACAGGGGAAGAGACCCAGTACTTC
cdr3_aa: CASSFTGEETQYF

clone_size: NA
j_call: TRBJ1-1
d_call: NA
v_call: TRBV3-1/TRBV3-2
cdr3_nt: TGTGCCAGCAGCCCCCAAGAGGCAGGGAGGACTGAAGCTTTCTTT
cdr3_aa: CASSPQEAGRTEAFF

clone_size: NA
j_call: TRBJ1-1
d_call: NA
v_call: TRBV5-1
cdr3_nt: TGCGCCAGCAGCTCGACACCAGAACTGAGCACTGAAGCTTTCTTT
cdr3_aa: CASSSTPELSTEAFF

clone_size: NA
j_call: TRBJ1-1
d_call: TRBD1
v_call: TRBV19
cdr3_nt: TGTGCCAGTAGTATAGTCCTAGACAGGGGCGACTCTGTAGCTTTCTTT
cdr3_aa: CASSIVLDRGDSVAFF

clone_size: NA
j_call: TRBJ2-3
d_call: TRBD2
v_call: TRBV19
cdr3_nt: TGTGCCAGTAGTATTAGGGGGACTAGCGGGAGAGGAGATACGCAGTATTTT
cdr3_aa: CASSIRGTSGRGDTQYF

clone_size: NA
j_call: TRBJ1-1
d_call: TRBD1
v_call: TRBV6-1
cdr3_nt: TGTGCCAGCAGTGAATCGACAGGGGGCATCACTGAAGCTTTCTTT
cdr3_aa: CASSESTGGITEAFF

clone_size: NA
j_call: TRBJ1-1
d_call: TRBD1
v_call: TRBV7-9
cdr3_nt: TGTGCCAGCAGCTTACAACAGGGGACGGAGAACACTGAAGCTTTCTTT
cdr3_aa: CASSLQQGTENTEAFF

clone_size: NA
j_call: TRBJ1-2
d_call: TRBD1
v_call: TRBV28
cdr3_nt: TGTGCCAGCGGTACAGGGGGCGAAACTCATAACTATGGCTACACCTTC
cdr3_aa: CASGTGGETHNYGYTF

clone_size: NA
j_call: TRBJ1-2
d_call: NA
v_call: TRBV7-2
cdr3_nt: TGTGCCAGCAGCTTAAACAGCAGGGGTAACTATGGCTACACCTTC
cdr3_aa: CASSLNSRGNYGYTF

clone_size: NA
j_call: TRBJ2-7
d_call: NA
v_call: TRBV5-1
cdr3_nt: TGCGCCAGCAGCTCGCAAGGGGGCTCCTACGAGCAGTACTTC
cdr3_aa: CASSSQGGSYEQYF

clone_size: NA
j_call: TRBJ2-5
d_call: TRBD2
v_call: TRBV15
cdr3_nt: TGTGCCACCAGCAGTCTACTGACCGCGGGAGGGGGTGAGACCCAGTACTTC
cdr3_aa: CATSSLLTAGGGETQYF

clone_size: once
j_call: TRBJ1-1
d_call: NA
v_call: TRBV5-6
cdr3_nt: TGTGCCAGCAGCTTGGGGAGAGACACTGAAGCTTTCTTT
cdr3_aa: CASSLGRDTEAFF

clone_size: NA
j_call: TRBJ2-2
d_call: NA
v_call: TRBV7-2
cdr3_nt: TGTGCCAGCAGCTTAGGAGGTGGCGACGAGCTGTTTTTT
cdr3_aa: CASSLGGGDELFF

clone_size: NA
j_call: TRBJ2-6
d_call: NA
v_call: TRBV9
cdr3_nt: TGTGCCAGCAGCGTTCGAGCTGGGGCCAACGTCCTGACTTTC
cdr3_aa: CASSVRAGANVLTF

clone_size: NA
j_call: TRBJ2-1
d_call: NA
v_call: TRBV2
cdr3_nt: TGTGCCAGCAGTGTAGGACAGAGTTCCTACAATGAGCAGTTCTTC
cdr3_aa: CASSVGQSSYNEQFF

clone_size: NA
j_call: TRBJ2-7
d_call: NA
v_call: TRBV2
cdr3_nt: TGTGCCAGCACTATAAACTGGTACGAGCAGTACTTC
cdr3_aa: CASTINWYEQYF

clone_size: NA
j_call: TRBJ2-7
d_call: NA
v_call: TRBV6-5
cdr3_nt: TGTGCCAGCAGCCACACCTACGAGCAGTACTTC
cdr3_aa: CASSHTYEQYF

clone_size: NA
j_call: TRBJ2-5
d_call: TRBD1
v_call: TRBV30
cdr3_nt: TGTGCCTGGATAGGACAGGGCCAAGAGACCCAGTACTTC
cdr3_aa: CAWIGQGQETQYF

clone_size: NA
j_call: TRBJ1-2
d_call: NA
v_call: TRBV7-2
cdr3_nt: TGTGCCAGCAGCTTAGCGCCCCAGTCTAACTATGGCTACACCTTC
cdr3_aa: CASSLAPQSNYGYTF

clone_size: NA
j_call: TRBJ2-5
d_call: TRBD2
v_call: TRBV3-1/TRBV3-2
cdr3_nt: TGTGCCAGCAGCCAAGGGACTAGCAGGGTGGAGACCCAGTACTTC
cdr3_aa: CASSQGTSRVETQYF

clone_size: NA
j_call: TRBJ2-7
d_call: TRBD1
v_call: TRBV3-1/TRBV3-2
cdr3_nt: TGTGCCAGCAGCCCCGATTCGGGACAGGGAGCCTACGAGCAGTACTTC
cdr3_aa: CASSPDSGQGAYEQYF

clone_size: NA
j_call: TRBJ1-4
d_call: NA
v_call: TRBV7-9
cdr3_nt: TGTGCCAGCAAACTCAATAATGAAAAACTGTTTTTT
cdr3_aa: CASKLNNEKLFF

clone_size: NA
j_call: TRBJ1-2
d_call: TRBD1
v_call: TRBV24-1
cdr3_nt: TGTGCCACCAGTGACCAACAGGGGGACTATGGCTACACCTTC
cdr3_aa: CATSDQQGDYGYTF

clone_size: NA
j_call: TRBJ2-7
d_call: TRBD1
v_call: TRBV11-3
cdr3_nt: TGTGCCAGCAGCTTATTTTTCGTCGGGCAGGGGGCCTACGAGCAGTACTTC
cdr3_aa: CASSLFFVGQGAYEQYF

clone_size: NA
j_call: TRBJ1-1
d_call: NA
v_call: TRBV19
cdr3_nt: TGTGCCAGTAGCAGGGACTTGAGGAACACTGAAGCTTTCTTT
cdr3_aa: CASSRDLRNTEAFF

clone_size: NA
j_call: TRBJ1-2
d_call: NA
v_call: TRBV19
cdr3_nt: TGTGCCAGTACCGGGGGGACGGCTGGCTACACCTTC
cdr3_aa: CASTGGTAGYTF

clone_size: NA
j_call: TRBJ1-6
d_call: NA
v_call: TRBV30
cdr3_nt: TGTGCCTCATCTTGGAGCTCCTATAATTCACCCCTCCACTTT
cdr3_aa: CASSWSSYNSPLHF

clone_size: NA
j_call: TRBJ1-6
d_call: NA
v_call: TRBV6-2/TRBV6-3
cdr3_nt: TGTGCCAGCAGTGATACAGGGTTGAATTCACCCCTCCACTTT
cdr3_aa: CASSDTGLNSPLHF

clone_size: NA
j_call: TRBJ1-1
d_call: NA
v_call: TRBV18
cdr3_nt: TGTGCCAGCTCACCACTGCAGGGGCAGTGGACTGAAGCTTTCTTT
cdr3_aa: CASSPLQGQWTEAFF

clone_size: NA
j_call: TRBJ1-3
d_call: NA
v_call: TRBV2
cdr3_nt: TGTGCCAGCAGGATGGGGGGTGGAAACACCATATATTTT
cdr3_aa: CASRMGGGNTIYF

clone_size: NA
j_call: TRBJ1-3
d_call: NA
v_call: TRBV5-1
cdr3_nt: TGCGCCAGCAGCCTCGGGGGCTCTGGAAACACCATATATTTT
cdr3_aa: CASSLGGSGNTIYF

clone_size: NA
j_call: TRBJ2-7
d_call: TRBD1
v_call: TRBV5-1
cdr3_nt: TGCGCCAGCACGTTACAACAGGGGGCCTCCTACTACGAGCAGTACTTC
cdr3_aa: CASTLQQGASYYEQYF

clone_size: NA
j_call: TRBJ1-2
d_call: NA
v_call: TRBV28
cdr3_nt: TGTGCCACCTTACTACAGGTCTCTACTTATGGCTACACCTTC
cdr3_aa: CATLLQVSTYGYTF

clone_size: NA
j_call: TRBJ1-3
d_call: TRBD1
v_call: TRBV19
cdr3_nt: TGTGCCACCTCCGGGACAGGGGAACCCTCTGGAAACACCATATATTTT
cdr3_aa: CATSGTGEPSGNTIYF

clone_size: NA
j_call: TRBJ2-5
d_call: TRBD1
v_call: TRBV5-4
cdr3_nt: TGTGCCAGCAGCTTGCCGGCGGGACAGGGGGAAGAGACCCAGTACTTC
cdr3_aa: CASSLPAGQGEETQYF

clone_size: few
j_call: TRBJ1-1
d_call: NA
v_call: TRBV18
cdr3_nt: TGTGCCAGCTCACCATTACCAACGGGGGGGACCACTGAAGCTTTCTTT
cdr3_aa: CASSPLPTGGTTEAFF

clone_size: once
j_call: TRBJ1-6
d_call: NA
v_call: TRBV12-3/TRBV12-4
cdr3_nt: TGTGCCAGCAGTTGGGCAAAAAATTCACCCCTCCACTTT
cdr3_aa: CASSWAKNSPLHF

clone_size: NA
j_call: TRBJ2-3
d_call: TRBD2
v_call: TRBV6-2/TRBV6-3
cdr3_nt: TGTGCCAGCAGTTTCAACTTCCCCACTAGCGGGAGCACAGATACGCAGTATTTT
cdr3_aa: CASSFNFPTSGSTDTQYF

clone_size: NA
j_call: TRBJ2-6
d_call: NA
v_call: TRBV7-9
cdr3_nt: TGTGCCAGCAGCTCGACTTGGAGCTCTGGGGCCAACGTCCTGACTTTC
cdr3_aa: CASSSTWSSGANVLTF

clone_size: few
j_call: TRBJ1-2
d_call: NA
v_call: TRBV2
cdr3_nt: TGTGCCAGCAGTGGGAATCAGGGTTTAAACTATGGCTACACCTTC
cdr3_aa: CASSGNQGLNYGYTF